This T cell receptor beta chain was profiled in a study of blood T cell repertoires in COVID-19 (dated by TCRdb to the early 2020s). Concerning the study at large: Samples covering the acute and convalescent phases of COVID-19 were provided by collaborators in the United States, Italy and Spain. The material from the prospective study consisted of cDNA or gDNA derived from T cells, B-cell-depleted T cells, or PBMCs. The dataset comprised deeply sampled blood TCRbeta repertoires from subjects exposed to, actively infected with, or recovered from COVID-19. The repertoires were released in a freely available public database intended as a resource for research on the immune response to SARS-CoV-2. Samples were obtained from the ongoing ImmuneRACE study (first 160 participants) and from some 1,200 subjects provided by 6 global collaborators. The sample metadata nearly always contained a de-identified subject ID, COVID-19 status, age in years and sex. Where available, HLA class I and class II types were taken from metadata supplied by the sample provider and were not determined by assay-based typing. General conclusions and limits of the study: How much clinical and demographic metadata was included differed by source and by participant, and the metadata was provided uncurated.

TCRbeta CDR3 regions were amplified from genomic DNA by means of the immunoSEQ Assay, a bias-controlled multiplex PCR. Under the source paper's analysis protocol: The number of nucleated cells in each sample was estimated by amplification of reference gene primers within the assay. To quantify the absolute abundance of each unique TCRbeta CDR3 rearrangement, sequence reads were collapsed and filtered. For each sample, productive Simpson clonality was calculated by taking the square root of Simpson's diversity index across productive rearrangements. TCRdb holds this immuneACCESS table with in-frame rearrangements only. Some clones are missing; in checked studies, unresolved V genes explain under half, and the rest has no known cause. Clone size and V and J calls were adopted from that table, with D and trimming inferred from the DNA. The sample includes around 100,000 clones, with roughly 91% observed a single time. 4.5% to 6% of the sample lies in the top ten.

V loses 6 bases, J loses 8 bases, and the germline ends lie 14 bases apart. The CDR3 sequence holds 13 residues, the cysteine and phenylalanine included. Just the 39-base CDR3 DNA is kept, in frame starting at base 1. CDR1 SGHTA and CDR2 FQGNSA are derived from the germline V gene. As for this clone: Its antigen is currently not known. Per-nucleotide qualities are absent, and no much larger clonotype sits a single base away.

Collaborating institutions collected whole blood in K2EDTA tubes following their own protocols. For TCRbeta analysis, collaborator samples were shipped as frozen whole blood, as isolated PBMCs, or as DNA extracted from either sample type. The sequenced material came from peripheral blood. This receptor was taken from an elderly woman with acute or convalescent COVID-19. Recombination connected TRBV7-2 to TRBJ2-1; 6 matching bases give a weak D call of TRBD1. The CDR3 sequence is CASSRQVRDEQFF. The nucleotide sequence is given as TGTGCCAGCAGTAGACAGGTAAGAGATGAGCAGTTCTTC.